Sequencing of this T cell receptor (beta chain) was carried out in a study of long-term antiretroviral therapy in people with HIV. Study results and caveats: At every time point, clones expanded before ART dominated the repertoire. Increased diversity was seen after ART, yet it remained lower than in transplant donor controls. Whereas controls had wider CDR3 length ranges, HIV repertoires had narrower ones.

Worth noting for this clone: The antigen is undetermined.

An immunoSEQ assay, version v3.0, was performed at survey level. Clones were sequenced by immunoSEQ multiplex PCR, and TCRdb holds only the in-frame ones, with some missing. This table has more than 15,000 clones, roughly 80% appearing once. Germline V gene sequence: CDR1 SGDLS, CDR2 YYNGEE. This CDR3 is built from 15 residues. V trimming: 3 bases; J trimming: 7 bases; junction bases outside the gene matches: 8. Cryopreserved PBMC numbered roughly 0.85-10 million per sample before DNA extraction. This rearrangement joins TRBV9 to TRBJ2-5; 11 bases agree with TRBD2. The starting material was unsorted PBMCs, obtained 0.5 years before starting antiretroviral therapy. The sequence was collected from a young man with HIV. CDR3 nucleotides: TGTGCCAGCAGCGCGAGCGGGACTAGCGGAGTGACCCAGTACTTC. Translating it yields CASSASGTSGVTQYF. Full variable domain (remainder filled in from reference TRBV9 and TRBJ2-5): DSGVTQTPKHLITATGQRVTLRCSPRSGDLSVYWYQQSLDQGLQFLIQYYNGEERAKGNILERFSAQQFPDLHSELNLSSLELGDSALYFCASSASGTSGVTQYFGPGTRLLVL.